This TCR beta chain was identified in a study of immune evolution from preneoplasia to lung adenocarcinoma. The protocol was immunoSEQ multiplex PCR, while the TCRdb copy is restricted to in-frame clones and leaves out a portion. The sample has fewer than 7,500 clones, around 81% seen once. Trimming at V came to 1 base and at J to 8 bases, leaving 6 bases not matched to a gene. CDR3 length: 15 amino acids. Germline CDR1 is SNHLY and CDR2 is FYNNEI. Overall study results and limits: Normal lung had highest clonality; later lesions appeared denser, more diverse. From normal lung to invasive adenocarcinoma, top clone frequencies appeared to decrease.

On this clone: Its antigen is as yet unknown.

Between the mid-2010s and the late 2010s, patients underwent resection in Japan or China. H&E slides confirmed each diagnosis, reviewed by two pathologists independently. This chain connects TRBV2 to TRBJ2-1; TRBD1 agrees at 9 bases. Specimen: FFPE normal lung tissue adjacent to the tumor. The sequence was obtained from a person aged 50-75 years with lung adenocarcinoma. The CDR3 reads CASSEDRTGVYEQFF. Written as DNA, the CDR3 is TGTGCCAGCAGTGAAGACCGGACAGGGGTATATGAGCAGTTCTTC.